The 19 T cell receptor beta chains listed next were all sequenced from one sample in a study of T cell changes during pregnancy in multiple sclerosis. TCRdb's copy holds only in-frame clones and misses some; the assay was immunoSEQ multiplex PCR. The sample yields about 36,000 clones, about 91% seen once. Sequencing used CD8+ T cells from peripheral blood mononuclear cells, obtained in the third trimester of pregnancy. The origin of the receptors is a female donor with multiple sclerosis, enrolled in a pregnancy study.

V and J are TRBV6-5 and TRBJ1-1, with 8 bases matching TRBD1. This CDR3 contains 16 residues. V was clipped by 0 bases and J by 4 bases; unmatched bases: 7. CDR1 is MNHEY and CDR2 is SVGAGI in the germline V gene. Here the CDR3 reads CASSYSRNRGFTEAFF. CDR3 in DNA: TGTGCCAGCAGTTACTCGAGGAACAGGGGGTTCACTGAAGCTTTCTTT.

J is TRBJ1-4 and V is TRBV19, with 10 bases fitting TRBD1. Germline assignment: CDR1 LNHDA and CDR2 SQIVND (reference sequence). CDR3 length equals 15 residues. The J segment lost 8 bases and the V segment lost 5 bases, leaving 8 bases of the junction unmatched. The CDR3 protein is CASSPLGTGEEKLFF. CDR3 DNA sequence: TGTGCCAGTAGTCCCCTCGGGACAGGGGAGGAAAAACTGTTTTTT. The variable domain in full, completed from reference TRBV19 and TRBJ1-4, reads DGGITQSPKYLFRKEGQNVTLSCEQNLNHDAMYWYRQDPGQGLRLIYYSQIVNDFQKGDIAEGYSVSREKKESFPLTVTSAQKNPTAFYLCASSPLGTGEEKLFFGSGTQLSVL.

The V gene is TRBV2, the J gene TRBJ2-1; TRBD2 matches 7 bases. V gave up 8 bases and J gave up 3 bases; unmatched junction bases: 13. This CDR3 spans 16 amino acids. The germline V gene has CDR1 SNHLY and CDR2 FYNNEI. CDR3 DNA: TGTGCCAGCCCCTACATGGCTAGCGGAATCTACAATGAGCAGTTCTTC. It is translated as CASPYMASGIYNEQFF.

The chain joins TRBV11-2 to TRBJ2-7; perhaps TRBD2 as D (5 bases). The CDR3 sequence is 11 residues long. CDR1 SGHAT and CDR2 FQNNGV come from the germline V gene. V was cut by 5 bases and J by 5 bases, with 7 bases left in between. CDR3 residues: CASSPRDEQYF. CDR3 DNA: TGTGCCAGCAGCCCGCGGGACGAGCAGTACTTC.

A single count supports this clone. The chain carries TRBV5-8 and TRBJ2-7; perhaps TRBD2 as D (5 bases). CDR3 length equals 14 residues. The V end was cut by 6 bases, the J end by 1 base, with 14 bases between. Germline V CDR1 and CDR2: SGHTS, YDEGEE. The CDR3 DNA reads TGTGCCAGCAACCTAGGACTGGGTTCCTACGAGCAGTACTTC. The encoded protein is CASNLGLGSYEQYF.

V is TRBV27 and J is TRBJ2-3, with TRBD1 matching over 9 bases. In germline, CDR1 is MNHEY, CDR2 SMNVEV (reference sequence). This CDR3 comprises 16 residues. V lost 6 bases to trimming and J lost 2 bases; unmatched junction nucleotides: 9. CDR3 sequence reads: CASRIDRDRVTDTQYF. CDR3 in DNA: TGTGCCAGCAGAATTGACCGGGACAGGGTCACAGATACGCAGTATTTT.

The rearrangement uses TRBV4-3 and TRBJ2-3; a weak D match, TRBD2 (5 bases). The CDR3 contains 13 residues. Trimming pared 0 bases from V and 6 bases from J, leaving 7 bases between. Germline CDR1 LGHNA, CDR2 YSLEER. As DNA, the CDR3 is TGCGCCAGCAGCCAAGATACGGGGGATACGCAGTATTTT. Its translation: CASSQDTGDTQYF.

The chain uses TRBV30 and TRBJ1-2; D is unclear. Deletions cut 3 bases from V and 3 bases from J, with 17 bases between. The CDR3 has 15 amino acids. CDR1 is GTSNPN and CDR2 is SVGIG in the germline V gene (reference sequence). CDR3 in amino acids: CAWSPNSLLDYGYTF. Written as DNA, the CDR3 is TGTGCCTGGAGCCCGAATTCTCTACTTGACTATGGCTACACCTTC.

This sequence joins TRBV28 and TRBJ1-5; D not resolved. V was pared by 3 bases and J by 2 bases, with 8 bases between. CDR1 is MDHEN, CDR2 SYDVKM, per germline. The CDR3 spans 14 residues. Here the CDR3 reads CASSFRFGNQPQHF. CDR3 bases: TGTGCCAGCAGTTTCAGGTTTGGCAATCAGCCCCAGCATTTT.

The CDR3 protein is CASSSDLVEQETQYF. The CDR3 nucleotides are TGTGCCAGCAGTTCCGACCTAGTGGAGCAAGAGACCCAGTACTTC. J is TRBJ2-5 and V is TRBV6-5; no reliable D call. Trimming left V 4 bases short and J 2 bases short, with 14 bases between. Germline V lookup: CDR1 MNHEY, CDR2 SVGAGI. The CDR3 spans 15 residues.

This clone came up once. The CDR3 coding sequence is TGTGCCAGCACCACGGTCGGGAATGAAAAACTGTTTTTT. Protein sequence: CASTTVGNEKLFF. V and J are TRBV13 and TRBJ1-4; D gene ambiguous. The CDR3 covers 13 residues. The V end was cut by 7 bases, the J end by 5 bases, with 11 bases between. The V gene's germline CDR1 is PRHDT and CDR2 FYEKMQ (reference sequence). Based on the CDR3 plus reference TRBV13 and TRBJ1-4, the full variable domain is AAGVIQSPRHLIKEKRETATLKCYPIPRHDTVYWYQQGPGQDPQFLISFYEKMQSDKGSIPDRFSAQQFSDYHSELNMSSLELGDSALYFCASTTVGNEKLFFGSGTQLSVL.

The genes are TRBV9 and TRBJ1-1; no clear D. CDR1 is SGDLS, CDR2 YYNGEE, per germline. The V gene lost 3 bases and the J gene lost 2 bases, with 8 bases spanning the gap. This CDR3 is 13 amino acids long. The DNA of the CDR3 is TGTGCCAGCAGCGGTGGGAGAAACACTGAAGCTTTCTTT. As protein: CASSGGRNTEAFF.

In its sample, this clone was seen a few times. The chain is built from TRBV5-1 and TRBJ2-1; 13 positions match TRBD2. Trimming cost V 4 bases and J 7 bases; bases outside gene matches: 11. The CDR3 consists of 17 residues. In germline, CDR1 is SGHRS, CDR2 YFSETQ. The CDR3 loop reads CASSPPKGLAGVNEQFF. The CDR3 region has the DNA TGCGCCAGCAGCCCCCCAAAAGGACTAGCGGGGGTAAATGAGCAGTTCTTC.

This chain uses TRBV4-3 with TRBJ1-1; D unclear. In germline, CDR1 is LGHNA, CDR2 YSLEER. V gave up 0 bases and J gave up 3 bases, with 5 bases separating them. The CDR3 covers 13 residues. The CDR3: CASSQEEYTEAFF. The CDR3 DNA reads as TGCGCCAGCAGCCAAGAGGAGTACACTGAAGCTTTCTTT.

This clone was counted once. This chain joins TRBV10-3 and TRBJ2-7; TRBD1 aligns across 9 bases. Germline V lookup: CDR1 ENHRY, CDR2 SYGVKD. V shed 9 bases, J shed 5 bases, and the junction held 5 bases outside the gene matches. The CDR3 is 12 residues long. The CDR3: CAITGGRNEQYF. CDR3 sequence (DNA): TGTGCCATAACAGGGGGCAGGAACGAGCAGTACTTC.

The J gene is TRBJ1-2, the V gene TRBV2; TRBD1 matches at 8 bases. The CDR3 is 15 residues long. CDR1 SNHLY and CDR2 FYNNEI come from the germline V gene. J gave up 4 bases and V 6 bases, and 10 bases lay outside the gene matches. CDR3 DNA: TGTGCCAGCAGCCCCCAGGGGGCGCTAGGCTATGGCTACACCTTC. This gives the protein CASSPQGALGYGYTF.

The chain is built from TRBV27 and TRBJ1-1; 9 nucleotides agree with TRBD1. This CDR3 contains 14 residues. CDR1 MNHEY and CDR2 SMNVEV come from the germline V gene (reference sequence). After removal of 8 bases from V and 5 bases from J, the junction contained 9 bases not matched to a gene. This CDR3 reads CASGQQGAKTEAFF. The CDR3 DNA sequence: TGTGCCAGCGGGCAACAGGGGGCAAAGACTGAAGCTTTCTTT.

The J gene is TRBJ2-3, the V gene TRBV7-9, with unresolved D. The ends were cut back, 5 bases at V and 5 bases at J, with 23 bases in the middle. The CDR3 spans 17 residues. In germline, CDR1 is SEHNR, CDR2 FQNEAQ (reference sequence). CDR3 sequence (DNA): TGTGCCAGCAGCCGCCCACCCTTAGCAATGTTAGTAGATACGCAGTATTTT. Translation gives CASSRPPLAMLVDTQYF. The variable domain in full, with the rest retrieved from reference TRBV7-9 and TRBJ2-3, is DTGVSQNPRHKITKRGQNVTFRCDPISEHNRLYWYRQTLGQGPEFLTYFQNEAQLEKSRLLSDRFSAERPKGSFSTLEIQRTEQGDSAMYLCASSRPPLAMLVDTQYFGPGTRLTVL.

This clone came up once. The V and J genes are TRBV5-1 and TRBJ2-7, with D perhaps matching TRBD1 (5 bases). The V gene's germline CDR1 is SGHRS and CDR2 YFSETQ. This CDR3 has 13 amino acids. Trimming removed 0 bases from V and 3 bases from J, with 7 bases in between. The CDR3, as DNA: TGCGCCAGCAGCTTGGGGACACTCTACGAGCAGTACTTC. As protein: CASSLGTLYEQYF.